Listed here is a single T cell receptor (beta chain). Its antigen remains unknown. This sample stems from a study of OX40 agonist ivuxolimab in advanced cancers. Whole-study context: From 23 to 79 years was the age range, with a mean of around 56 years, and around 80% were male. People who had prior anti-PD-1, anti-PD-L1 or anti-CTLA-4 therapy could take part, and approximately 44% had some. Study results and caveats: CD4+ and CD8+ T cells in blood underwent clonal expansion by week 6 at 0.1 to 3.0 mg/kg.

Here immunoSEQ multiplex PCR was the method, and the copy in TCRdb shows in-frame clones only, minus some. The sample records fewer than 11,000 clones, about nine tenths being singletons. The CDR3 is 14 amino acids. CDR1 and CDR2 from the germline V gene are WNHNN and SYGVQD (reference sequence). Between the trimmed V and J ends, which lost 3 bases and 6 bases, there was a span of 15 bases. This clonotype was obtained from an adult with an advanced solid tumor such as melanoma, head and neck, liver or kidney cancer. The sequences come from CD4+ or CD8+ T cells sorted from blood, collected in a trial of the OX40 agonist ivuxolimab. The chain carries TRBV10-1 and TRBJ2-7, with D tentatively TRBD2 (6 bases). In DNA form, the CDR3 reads TGCGCCAGCAGTGACCCCGGGCAGGGAGGCGAGCAGTACTTC. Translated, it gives CASSDPGQGGEQYF.